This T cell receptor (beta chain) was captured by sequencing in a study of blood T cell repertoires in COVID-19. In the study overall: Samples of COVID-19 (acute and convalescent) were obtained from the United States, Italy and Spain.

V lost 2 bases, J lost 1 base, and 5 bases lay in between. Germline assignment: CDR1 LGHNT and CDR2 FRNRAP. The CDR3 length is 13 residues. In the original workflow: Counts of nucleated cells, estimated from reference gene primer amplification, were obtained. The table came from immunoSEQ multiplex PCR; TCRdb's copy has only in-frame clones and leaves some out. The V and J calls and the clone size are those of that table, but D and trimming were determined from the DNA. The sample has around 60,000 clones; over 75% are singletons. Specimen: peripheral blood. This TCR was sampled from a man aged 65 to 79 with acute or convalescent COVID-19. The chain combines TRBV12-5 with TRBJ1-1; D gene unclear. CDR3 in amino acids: CASGLTENTEAFF. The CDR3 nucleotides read TGTGCTAGTGGTTTGACAGAGAACACTGAAGCTTTCTTT.